The rows below give T cell receptor beta chains drawn from one sample of a study of breast tumors, draining lymph nodes, adjacent tissues. TCRdb analysed the multiplex PCR reads with MiXCR anew, one entry per CDR3 protein. The sample includes some 130,000 distinct CDR3 sequences, 21% of them seen just once. The sequencing input was axillary lymph node tissue. The receptor source for this set is a female donor with breast cancer. Some clones in this sample may be carry-over from other donors' samples. Each CDR3 is given with its conserved first and last residue. D genes are given only for firm matches. The size entry is marked missing in some rows and otherwise reads once, few, many or a size class.

V gene	D gene	J gene	clone size	CDR3 protein	CDR3 DNA
TRBV20-1	-	TRBJ2-7	-	CSAHARRGTPHEQYF	TGCAGCGCCCACGCCAGGAGGGGGACCCCCCACGAGCAGTACTTC
TRBV15	-	TRBJ2-5	many	CATSPSGHHQETQYF	TGTGCCACCAGCCCCTCGGGACACCACCAAGAGACCCAGTACTTC
TRBV3-1	-	TRBJ2-6	few	CASSQGPSGANVLTF	TGTGCCAGCAGCCAAGGCCCCTCTGGGGCCAACGTCCTGACTTTC
TRBV10-1	-	TRBJ2-1	many	CASSESGHGNEQFF	TGCGCCAGCAGTGAGTCGGGCCATGGCAATGAGCAGTTCTTC
TRBV28	-	TRBJ1-3	-	CASSNNIFGNTIYF	TGTGCCAGCAGTAACAATATATTTGGAAACACCATATATTTT
TRBV30	TRBD1	TRBJ1-6	many	CAWSLDGQAYNSPLHF	TGTGCCTGGAGTCTCGACGGACAGGCTTATAATTCACCCCTCCACTTT
TRBV27	TRBD2	TRBJ2-1	few	CASSFHILRTSGYNEQFF	TGTGCCAGCAGTTTCCACATTTTGCGGACTAGCGGGTACAATGAGCAGTTCTTC
TRBV28	-	TRBJ1-3	few	CASSFFPGSSGNTIYF	TGTGCCAGCAGTTTCTTCCCGGGCAGCTCTGGAAACACCATATATTTT
TRBV24-1	TRBD2	TRBJ2-3	many	CATGREGPDTQYF	TGTGCCACCGGGCGGGAGGGGCCAGATACGCAGTATTTT
TRBV7-9	-	TRBJ2-5	many	CASSLGVGETQYF	TGTGCCAGCAGCTTAGGAGTAGGGGAGACCCAGTACTTC
TRBV6-5	-	TRBJ1-3	few	CASSYGGVGNIIYF	TGTGCCAGCAGTTACGGTGGCGTTGGAAACATCATATATTTT
TRBV27	TRBD1	TRBJ1-4	-	CASSLYAGGYEKLVF	TGTGCCAGCAGTTTATACGCAGGGGGTTACGAAAAACTGGTTTTT
TRBV7-8	-	TRBJ2-1	many	CASSLARGNEQFF	TGTGCCAGCAGCTTAGCGCGGGGCAATGAGCAGTTCTTC
TRBV2	TRBD2	TRBJ2-3	-	CASSPRAGVSTDTQYF	TGTGCCAGCAGTCCAAGAGCGGGAGTAAGCACAGATACGCAGTATTTT
TRBV7-7	-	TRBJ2-1	many	CASSLREDSRNEQFF	TGTGCTAGCAGCTTAAGGGAGGACTCCCGTAATGAGCAGTTCTTC
TRBV5-4	-	TRBJ2-5	few	CASSLRGGDGTQYF	TGTGCCAGCAGCTTGCGTGGTGGAGATGGAACCCAGTACTTC
TRBV15	-	TRBJ1-5	many	CATSRGDQPQHF	TGTGCCACCAGCAGAGGAGATCAGCCCCAGCATTTT
TRBV7-6	-	TRBJ1-2	-	CASSLTSTRSRYGYPF	TGTGCCAGCAGCTTAACTTCCACAAGGTCCCGCTATGGCTACCCCTTC
TRBV5-5	TRBD1	TRBJ2-6	many	CASSGGQGILGANVLTF	TGTGCCAGCAGCGGGGGACAGGGAATTCTTGGGGCCAACGTCCTGACTTTC
TRBV11-2	-	TRBJ1-6	-	CASSPLLGGPNSPLHF	TGTGCCAGCAGCCCTCTCCTCGGGGGCCCCAATTCACCCCTCCACTTT
TRBV7-8	-	TRBJ1-2	many	CASSLAAGDLYYGYTF	TGTGCCAGCAGCTTAGCGGCGGGCGACCTCTACTATGGCTACACCTTC
TRBV6-4	-	TRBJ1-5	many	CARRRKNNQPQHF	TGTGCCCGCAGACGAAAGAACAATCAGCCCCAGCATTTT
TRBV6-1	-	TRBJ2-1	many	CASSELGKQFF	TGTGCCAGCAGTGAACTGGGGAAGCAGTTCTTC
TRBV19	-	TRBJ2-7	many	CASSIRGYGRSSYEQYF	TGTGCCAGTAGCATCCGGGGGTATGGGAGAAGCTCCTACGAGCAGTACTTC
TRBV18	TRBD1	TRBJ2-7	many	CASSPSRDRGEQYF	TGTGCCAGCTCACCATCCCGGGACAGGGGCGAGCAGTACTTC
TRBV27	-	TRBJ1-4	-	CASSRGSRANEKLFF	TGTGCCAGCAGTCGAGGATCGAGGGCTAATGAAAAACTGTTTTTT
TRBV7-9	-	TRBJ2-1	many	CASSSDSNEQFF	TGTGCCAGCAGCTCGGACTCAAATGAGCAGTTCTTC
TRBV20-1	-	TRBJ2-3	many	CSVHGNTDTQYF	TGCAGTGTTCACGGGAACACAGATACGCAGTATTTT
TRBV6-1	-	TRBJ1-5	-	CASSENSLAAGQPQHF	TGTGCCAGCAGTGAAAATTCCCTGGCAGCCGGGCAGCCCCAGCATTTT
TRBV9	TRBD1	TRBJ2-1	many	CASSLYGTANNEQFF	TGTGCCAGCAGCCTCTATGGGACAGCTAACAATGAGCAGTTCTTC
TRBV7-3	-	TRBJ2-7	many	CASSLTGSSFDEQYF	TGTGCCAGCAGCCTTACGGGGAGTTCATTCGACGAGCAGTACTTC
TRBV5-1	TRBD1	TRBJ2-2	many	CASSPLDRAIGELFF	TGCGCCAGCAGCCCTTTGGACAGGGCGATCGGGGAGCTGTTTTTT
TRBV11-3	-	TRBJ1-1	few	CASSLGRDKNTEAFF	TGTGCCAGCAGCTTAGGGCGGGACAAGAACACTGAAGCTTTCTTT
TRBV15	-	TRBJ2-3	many	CATSRELSGTDTQYF	TGTGCCACCAGCAGAGAACTTAGTGGCACAGATACGCAGTATTTT
TRBV15	-	TRBJ2-2	many	CATSRDFRGLFF	TGTGCCACCAGCAGAGATTTTCGAGGGCTGTTTTTT
TRBV18	TRBD1	TRBJ1-5	few	CASSPTGGTSSNQPQHF	TGTGCCAGCTCACCCACAGGGGGGACTTCTAGCAATCAGCCCCAGCATTTT
TRBV19	TRBD1	TRBJ2-7	many	CASSLRAGGGEQYF	TGTGCCAGCAGTCTAAGGGCAGGGGGCGGCGAGCAGTACTTC
TRBV2	-	TRBJ1-5	many	CASSGTDSNQPQHF	TGTGCCAGCAGTGGGACCGATAGCAATCAGCCCCAGCATTTT
TRBV3-1	-	TRBJ1-2	many	CASSQAQGRNGYTF	TGTGCCAGCAGCCAAGCACAGGGACGGAATGGCTACACCTTC
TRBV28	TRBD2	TRBJ2-1	-	CASSLHIIGLAGGGLGYNEQFF	TGTGCCAGCAGTCTCCATATAATTGGACTAGCGGGAGGGGGCCTGGGGTACAATGAGCAGTTCTTC
TRBV9	-	TRBJ2-1	many	CASSPQDWGEQFF	TGTGCCAGCAGCCCCCAAGACTGGGGTGAGCAGTTCTTC
TRBV7-8	TRBD2	TRBJ2-7	many	CASSLNPSGYEQYF	TGTGCCAGCAGCCTGAATCCTAGCGGATACGAGCAGTACTTC
TRBV6-6	TRBD2	TRBJ2-7	many	CASSEGLAGDPSYEQYF	TGTGCCAGCAGTGAGGGGTTAGCGGGAGATCCCTCCTACGAGCAGTACTTC
TRBV7-2	-	TRBJ2-7	many	CASSPRAVSSYEQYF	TGTGCCAGCAGCCCCCGGGCCGTTTCTTCCTACGAGCAGTACTTC
TRBV7-6	TRBD1	TRBJ2-2	many	CASSHGTVNTGELFF	TGTGCCAGCAGCCACGGGACAGTGAACACCGGGGAGCTGTTTTTT
TRBV6-6	-	TRBJ2-7	many	CASSYSPSYEQYF	TGTGCCAGCAGTTACTCGCCCTCCTACGAGCAGTACTTC
TRBV9	-	TRBJ2-3	many	CASSVLSGSTDTQYF	TGTGCCAGCAGCGTACTGAGCGGGAGCACAGATACGCAGTATTTT
TRBV9	-	TRBJ2-1	many	CASSVAGVYNEQFF	TGTGCCAGCAGCGTAGCGGGAGTTTACAATGAGCAGTTCTTC
TRBV5-4	-	TRBJ2-2	many	CASSLHGLNTGELFF	TGTGCCAGCAGCTTGCACGGGCTGAACACCGGGGAGCTGTTTTTT
TRBV5-8	-	TRBJ2-7	many	CASSLATRREQYF	TGTGCCAGCAGCTTGGCCACACGGCGGGAGCAGTACTTC
TRBV29-1	TRBD1	TRBJ2-5	many	CSVEGVTGAAQETQYF	TGCAGCGTTGAAGGCGTGACAGGGGCCGCCCAAGAGACCCAGTACTTC
TRBV6-1	TRBD1	TRBJ1-5	many	CASSPDRVNQPQHF	TGTGCCAGCAGTCCTGACAGGGTGAATCAGCCCCAGCATTTT
TRBV27	-	TRBJ2-3	few	CASSLVAGTDTQYF	TGTGCCAGCAGTTTAGTAGCGGGCACAGATACGCAGTATTTT
TRBV9	-	TRBJ2-7	many	CASSVAHGSIEQYF	TGTGCCAGCAGCGTAGCGCACGGCTCAATCGAGCAGTACTTC
TRBV12-3/TRBV12-4	-	TRBJ1-6	many	CASSAREAESPLHF	TGTGCCAGCAGTGCACGCGAGGCCGAATCACCCCTCCACTTT
TRBV7-3	TRBD1	TRBJ2-2	many	CASSSVTGGPGELFF	TGTGCCAGCAGCTCGGTCACAGGGGGCCCCGGGGAGCTGTTTTTT